A selection of T cell receptor beta chains follows, all from one sample in a study of cytomegalovirus exposure and HLA in healthy donors. Sequencing was performed with immunoSEQ multiplex PCR; in TCRdb, only in-frame clones are kept and a portion is missing. This sample carries some 170,000 clones, 60% to 80% of them seen once, and the ten largest clones take around 9.8%. Material for sequencing was PBMCs. These TCRs come from a man aged 18-30 years in good health and CMV-seropositive. Each CDR3 is given with its conserved first and last residue. Fields, in order: CDR3 protein, CDR3 DNA, CDR3 length, J gene, D gene, V gene, clone size. The D gene is left open where the match is weak. Clone sizes are given selectively: once, few, many, or a class where the clone is expanded.

CSVVRGNEGYTF TGCAGCGTTGTAAGGGGCAACGAGGGCTACACCTTC 12 TRBJ1-2 . TRBV29-1 few
CASRPGLAVTGELFF TGTGCCAGCAGGCCGGGACTAGCCGTCACCGGGGAGCTGTTTTTT 15 TRBJ2-2 TRBD2 TRBV6-1 .
CSVPSGGANYGYTF TGCAGCGTTCCGTCAGGAGGAGCTAACTATGGCTACACCTTC 14 TRBJ1-2 . TRBV29-1 .
CASSLVDRVSEKLFF TGTGCCAGCAGCTTAGTAGATCGGGTTTCTGAAAAACTGTTTTTT 15 TRBJ1-4 . TRBV11-2 .
CASSWGTGGNEQYF TGTGCCAGCAGCTGGGGGACAGGGGGCAACGAGCAGTACTTC 14 TRBJ2-7 TRBD1 TRBV5-6 .
CASSVDRGRAEAFF TGTGCCAGCAGCGTGGACAGGGGGCGGGCTGAAGCTTTCTTT 14 TRBJ1-1 TRBD1 TRBV9 .
CASSPGQKNYEQYF TGTGCCAGCAGCCCCGGACAGAAAAACTACGAGCAGTACTTC 14 TRBJ2-7 . TRBV5-4 .
CASRRGTGLTSTDTQYF TGTGCCAGCAGGCGTGGGACAGGACTGACTAGCACAGATACGCAGTATTTT 17 TRBJ2-3 TRBD1 TRBV9 .
CASSPGESGYTF TGTGCCAGCTCACCAGGGGAGAGTGGCTACACCTTC 12 TRBJ1-2 . TRBV18 .
CASSREVTATYEQYF TGTGCCAGTAGTAGAGAGGTGACAGCCACCTACGAGCAGTACTTC 15 TRBJ2-7 . TRBV19 .
CASSSTGETEAFF TGTGCCAGCAGTTCCACAGGGGAAACTGAAGCTTTCTTT 13 TRBJ1-1 TRBD1 TRBV27 .
CSVVPGRGNEKLFF TGCAGCGTTGTTCCGGGCAGGGGTAATGAAAAACTGTTTTTT 14 TRBJ1-4 . TRBV29-1 .
CASSLRSGLAVYEQYF TGTGCCAGCAGCCTCCGATCGGGACTAGCGGTTTACGAGCAGTACTTC 16 TRBJ2-7 TRBD2 TRBV7-2 .
CASSLGLAGVTDTQYF TGTGCCAGCAGCTTAGGCTTAGCGGGAGTGACAGATACGCAGTATTTT 16 TRBJ2-3 TRBD2 TRBV11-2 .